Included here is one TCR beta chain sequence, with context. No antigen is known for it. The CDR3 consists of 14 residues. CDR1 is SGDLS, CDR2 YYNGEE, per germline. Trimming at V came to 2 bases and at J to 7 bases, leaving 3 bases not matched to a gene. These data originate in a study of T cell responses to AZD1222 COVID-19 vaccine. Study-level results: Once two AZD1222 doses were given, Spike-specific TCR breadth and depth went up. Samples come after the peak T cell response, not at day 14. White British people made up most donors, females outnumbered males, and clonal diversity was possibly underestimated. Among AZD1222 vaccinees, only 5 to 7 were seropositive at baseline.

Clones were sequenced by immunoSEQ multiplex PCR, and TCRdb holds only the in-frame ones, with some missing. The sample consists of 110,000 to 150,000 clones, around 89% of them appearing once. The sequence came from an adult who received the AZD1222 COVID-19 vaccine. The chain recombines TRBV9 with TRBJ1-6; 7 bases line up with TRBD1. The starting material was peripheral blood, obtained 28 days after the second AZD1222 dose. The CDR3 region is CASSVGTDNSPLHF. CDR3 coding DNA: TGTGCCAGCAGCGTCGGGACAGACAATTCACCCCTCCACTTT.